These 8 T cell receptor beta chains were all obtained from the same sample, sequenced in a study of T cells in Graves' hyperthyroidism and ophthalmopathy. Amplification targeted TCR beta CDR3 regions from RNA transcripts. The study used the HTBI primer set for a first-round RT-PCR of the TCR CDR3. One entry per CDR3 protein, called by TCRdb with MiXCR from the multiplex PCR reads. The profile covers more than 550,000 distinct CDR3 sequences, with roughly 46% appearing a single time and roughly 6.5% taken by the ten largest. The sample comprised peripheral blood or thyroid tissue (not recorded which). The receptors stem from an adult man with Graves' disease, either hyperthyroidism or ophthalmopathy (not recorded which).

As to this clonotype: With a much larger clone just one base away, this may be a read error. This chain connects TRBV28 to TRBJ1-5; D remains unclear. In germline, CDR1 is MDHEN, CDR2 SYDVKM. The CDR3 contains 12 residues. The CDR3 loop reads CASSADNRPQHF. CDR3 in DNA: TGTGCCAGCAGCGCGGATAATCGGCCCCAGCATTTT.

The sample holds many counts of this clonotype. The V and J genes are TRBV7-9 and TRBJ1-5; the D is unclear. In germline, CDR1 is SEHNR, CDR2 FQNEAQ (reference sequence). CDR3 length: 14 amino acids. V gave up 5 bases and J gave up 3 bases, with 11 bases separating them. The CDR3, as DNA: TGTGCCAGCAGCCCCCGGGCCTCCAATCAGCCCCAGCATTTT. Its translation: CASSPRASNQPQHF.

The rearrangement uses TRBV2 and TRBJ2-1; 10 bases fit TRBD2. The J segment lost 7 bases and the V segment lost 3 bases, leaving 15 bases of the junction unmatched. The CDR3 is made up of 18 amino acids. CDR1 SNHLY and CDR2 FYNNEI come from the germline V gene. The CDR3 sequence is CASSDDRFLAGVGNEQFF. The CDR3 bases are TGTGCCAGCAGTGATGACCGGTTTCTAGCGGGAGTCGGGAATGAGCAGTTCTTC. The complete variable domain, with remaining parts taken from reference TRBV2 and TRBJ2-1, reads EPEVTQTPSHQVTQMGQEVILRCVPISNHLYFYWYRQILGQKVEFLVSFYNNEISEKSEIFDDQFSVERPDGSNFTLKIRSTKLEDSAMYFCASSDDRFLAGVGNEQFFGPGTRLTVL.

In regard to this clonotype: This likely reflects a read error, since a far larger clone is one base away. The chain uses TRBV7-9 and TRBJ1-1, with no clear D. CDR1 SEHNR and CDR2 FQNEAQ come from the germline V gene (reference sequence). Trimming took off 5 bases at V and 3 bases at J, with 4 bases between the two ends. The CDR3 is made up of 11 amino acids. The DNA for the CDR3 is TGTGCCAGCAGCGGGCACACTGAAGCTTTCTTT. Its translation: CASSGHTEAFF. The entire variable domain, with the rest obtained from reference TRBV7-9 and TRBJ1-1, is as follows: DTGVSQNPRHKITKRGQNVTFRCDPISEHNRLYWYRQTLGQGPEFLTYFQNEAQLEKSRLLSDRFSAERPKGSFSTLEIQRTEQGDSAMYLCASSGHTEAFFGQGTRLTVV.

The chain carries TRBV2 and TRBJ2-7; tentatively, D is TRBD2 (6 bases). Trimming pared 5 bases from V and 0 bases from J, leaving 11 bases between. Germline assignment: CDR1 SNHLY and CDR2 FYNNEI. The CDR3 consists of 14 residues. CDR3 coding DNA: TGTGCCAGCAGTCCCCACGGGAGCTCCTACGAGCAGTACTTC. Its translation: CASSPHGSSYEQYF. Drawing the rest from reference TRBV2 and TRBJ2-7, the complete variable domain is EPEVTQTPSHQVTQMGQEVILRCVPISNHLYFYWYRQILGQKVEFLVSFYNNEISEKSEIFDDQFSVERPDGSNFTLKIRSTKLEDSAMYFCASSPHGSSYEQYFGPGTRLTVT.

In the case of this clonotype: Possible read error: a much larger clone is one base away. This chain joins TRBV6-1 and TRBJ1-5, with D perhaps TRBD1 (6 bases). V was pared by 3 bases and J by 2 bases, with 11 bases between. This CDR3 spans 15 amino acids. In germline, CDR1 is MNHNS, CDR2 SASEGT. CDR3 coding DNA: TGTGCCAGCAGTGATCATGGGGGCGGCAATCAGCCCCAGCATTTT. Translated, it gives CASSDHGGGNQPQHF.

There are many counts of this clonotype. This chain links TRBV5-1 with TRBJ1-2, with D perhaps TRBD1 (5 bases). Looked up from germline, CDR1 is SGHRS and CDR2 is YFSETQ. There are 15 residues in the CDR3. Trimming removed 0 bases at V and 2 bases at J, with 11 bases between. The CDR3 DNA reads TGCGCCAGCAGCTTGGTCCCGGGACCGAACTATGGCTACACCTTC. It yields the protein CASSLVPGPNYGYTF.

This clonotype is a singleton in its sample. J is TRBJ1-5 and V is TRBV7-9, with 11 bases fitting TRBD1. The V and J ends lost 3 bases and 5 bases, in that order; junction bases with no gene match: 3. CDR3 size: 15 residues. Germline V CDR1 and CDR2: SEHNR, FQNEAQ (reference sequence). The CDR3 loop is CASSFAGQGDQPQHF. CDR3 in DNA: TGTGCCAGCAGCTTCGCGGGACAGGGGGATCAGCCCCAGCATTTT.